Following are 8 T cell receptor beta chains from one sample sequenced in a study of cytomegalovirus exposure and HLA in healthy donors. Profiling relied on immunoSEQ multiplex PCR, and the TCRdb table lists in-frame clones only, not all of them. The sample lists around 70,000 clones, roughly 95% occurring once. What was sequenced was PBMCs. Receptors were obtained from a man aged 18 to 30 in good health and CMV-seronegative.

This chain connects TRBV5-4 to TRBJ2-4; weak D call: TRBD1 (6 bases). Trimming pared 3 bases from V and 0 bases from J, leaving 7 bases between. Germline CDR1 is SGHNT and CDR2 is YYREEE (reference sequence). The CDR3 sequence is 14 residues long. CDR3 residues: CASSSGVAKNIQYF. The CDR3 DNA is TGTGCCAGCAGCTCAGGGGTAGCCAAAAACATTCAGTACTTC.

V is TRBV27 and J is TRBJ2-3, with D possibly TRBD1 on 5 matching bases. The CDR3 loop spans 15 amino acids. V was shortened by 4 bases and J by 2 bases, with 13 bases between the two germline ends. Germline V gene sequence: CDR1 MNHEY, CDR2 SMNVEV (reference sequence). The DNA for the CDR3 is TGTGCCAGCAGTTCACCAGACAGATACACAGATACGCAGTATTTT. Amino acid sequence: CASSSPDRYTDTQYF.

The chain combines TRBV6-5 with TRBJ2-5, with D uncertain. Trimming stripped 4 bases from V and 2 bases from J, with 8 bases between. This CDR3 has 13 residues. CDR1 is MNHEY, CDR2 SVGAGI, per germline. The CDR3: CASSSTAQETQYF. The CDR3 bases are TGTGCCAGCAGTTCCACAGCACAAGAGACCCAGTACTTC.

This chain joins TRBV4-1 and TRBJ1-2; the D gene is possibly TRBD1 (6 bases). The CDR3 has 15 amino acids. The V end was cut by 5 bases, the J end by 4 bases, with 17 bases between. Germline loops: CDR1 MGHRA, CDR2 YSYEKL. The CDR3 DNA reads TGCGCCAGCAGCTTCCCCCTTACACAGGGCTATGGCTACACCTTC. It is translated as CASSFPLTQGYGYTF.

V gene TRBV6-6 combines with J gene TRBJ1-2; no definite D call. CDR1 and CDR2 (germline): MNHNY, SVGAGI (reference sequence). V was clipped by 2 bases and J by 8 bases, with 18 bases between them. The CDR3 is 15 amino acids. The CDR3 nucleotides are TGTGCCAGCAGTTACACCCCCAACATCCTGGGCGGCTACACCTTC. Residues: CASSYTPNILGGYTF.

The J gene is TRBJ1-5, the V gene TRBV2; a weak D match, TRBD1 (6 bases). The V gene lost 4 bases and the J gene lost 4 bases, with 11 bases spanning the gap. In germline, CDR1 is SNHLY, CDR2 FYNNEI. This CDR3 has 14 residues. The CDR3: CASSAGAGNQPQHF. In DNA form, the CDR3 reads TGTGCCAGCAGTGCAGGGGCTGGAAATCAGCCCCAGCATTTT.

The chain uses TRBV7-2 and TRBJ1-1; possibly TRBD1 for D (5 bases). Trimming removed 6 bases at V and 6 bases at J, with 14 bases between. CDR3 length: 13 amino acids. Germline V lookup: CDR1 SGHTA, CDR2 FQGNSA. This CDR3 is CASSSTRGSEAFF. The CDR3 nucleotides are TGTGCCAGCAGTTCGACCCGGGGGTCTGAAGCTTTCTTT. Complete variable domain (other parts from reference TRBV7-2 and TRBJ1-1): GAGVSQSPSNKVTEKGKDVELRCDPISGHTALYWYRQSLGQGLEFLIYFQGNSAPDKSGLPSDRFSAERTGGSVSTLTIQRTQQEDSAVYLCASSSTRGSEAFFGQGTRLTVV.

The V and J genes are TRBV5-1 and TRBJ1-4; D perhaps matches TRBD1 (5 bases). V dropped 3 bases and J dropped 2 bases, with 8 bases sitting between them. The CDR3 consists of 14 residues. Germline CDR1 is SGHRS and CDR2 is YFSETQ. The CDR3 DNA is TGCGCCAGCAGCTGGGGGGGTACTAATGAAAAACTGTTTTTT. Translation gives CASSWGGTNEKLFF.